This entry lists 28 T cell receptor beta chains sequenced from one sample in a study of cytomegalovirus exposure and HLA in healthy donors. It was with 60 Vbeta and 13 Jbeta primers that the PCR ran. Some clones are missing from TCRdb's copy, which holds only in-frame ones; the method was immunoSEQ multiplex PCR. The sample consists of about 110,000 clones, roughly 78% of them appearing once. The sequenced sample was PBMCs. The receptors shown here come from a woman aged 30 to 39 in good health and CMV-seronegative.

The chain joins TRBV25-1 to TRBJ2-7, with 12 bases aligning to TRBD1. Per the germline V gene, CDR1 is MGHDK and CDR2 is SYGVNS. V was pared by 4 bases and J by 7 bases, with 5 bases of the junction left unmatched. The CDR3 contains 14 residues. The CDR3 protein is CASSGGQGAREQYF. The CDR3 region has the DNA TGTGCCAGCAGTGGGGGACAGGGGGCGAGGGAGCAGTACTTC.

The table lists this clone with many counts. This chain uses TRBV19 with TRBJ1-1; D uncertain. Per germline, CDR1 LNHDA and CDR2 SQIVND (reference sequence). The V end was cut by 7 bases, the J end by 5 bases, with 8 bases between. The CDR3 has 11 amino acids. The CDR3 DNA reads as TGTGCCAGTATAGCGGGGACTGAAGCTTTCTTT. Its protein product is CASIAGTEAFF.

This chain connects TRBV7-2 to TRBJ2-3; perhaps TRBD2 as D (5 bases). The germline CDR1 and CDR2 sequences are SGHTA and FQGNSA. The germline V and J ends were trimmed by 3 bases and 4 bases, with 14 bases remaining between them. The CDR3 totals 15 residues. The CDR3 DNA reads TGTGCCAGCAGCTTCCTAGCTTTTTTTGCAGATACGCAGTATTTT. Protein sequence: CASSFLAFFADTQYF.

This chain uses TRBV6-1 with TRBJ2-7, with 7 bases lining up with TRBD1. Per the germline V gene, CDR1 is MNHNS and CDR2 is SASEGT. The CDR3 extends over 16 amino acids. Trimming removed 0 bases from V and 2 bases from J; junction bases left unmatched: 7. In DNA, the CDR3 is TGTGCCAGCAGTGAAGCGCCCGTGCAGGGGGCCTACGAGCAGTACTTC. Amino acid sequence: CASSEAPVQGAYEQYF.

The sample holds one count of this clone. The gene calls are TRBV4-2 and TRBJ2-2; 9 nucleotides line up with TRBD1. The CDR3 is made up of 15 amino acids. After removal of 5 bases from V and 3 bases from J, the junction contained 4 bases not matched to a gene. From germline, CDR1 is LGHNA and CDR2 YNFKEQ. The CDR3 region is CASSYRDRDTGELFF. The DNA for the CDR3 is TGTGCCAGCAGCTACCGGGACAGGGACACCGGGGAGCTGTTTTTT.

The chain combines TRBV18 with TRBJ2-5, with 11 nucleotides matching TRBD2. After removal of 6 bases from V and 1 base from J, the junction contained 4 bases not matched to a gene. CDR3 size: 15 residues. CDR1 is KGHSH and CDR2 is LQKENI in the germline V gene. In DNA form, the CDR3 reads TGTGCCAGCTCCTCGGGACTAGCGGTCCAAGAGACCCAGTACTTC. Its translation is CASSSGLAVQETQYF. The whole variable domain, filled in from reference TRBV18 and TRBJ2-5, reads NAGVMQNPRHLVRRRGQEARLRCSPMKGHSHVYWYRQLPEEGLKFMVYLQKENIIDESGMPKERFSAEFPKEGPSILRIQQVVRGDSAAYFCASSSGLAVQETQYFGPGTRLLVL.

The gene calls are TRBV7-2 and TRBJ2-7; no definite D call. The V end was cut by 9 bases, the J end by 0 bases, with 15 bases between. The CDR3 consists of 14 residues. The germline CDR1 and CDR2 sequences are SGHTA and FQGNSA. CDR3 region: CASTTHYNSYEQYF. In DNA form, the CDR3 reads TGTGCCAGTACGACGCACTATAACTCCTACGAGCAGTACTTC.

V gene TRBV19 combines with J gene TRBJ2-1; no clear D. The CDR3 loop spans 13 amino acids. Trimming cost V 4 bases and J 7 bases, with 11 bases left between them. Germline CDR1 LNHDA, CDR2 SQIVND (reference sequence). The CDR3 here is CASSTTRRNEQFF. The DNA of the CDR3 is TGTGCCAGTAGTACGACTCGTCGGAATGAGCAGTTCTTC.

The rearrangement joins TRBV28 to TRBJ1-4, with 7 bases aligning to TRBD1. Trimming removed 0 bases from V and 5 bases from J; junction bases left unmatched: 9. Looked up from germline, CDR1 is MDHEN and CDR2 is SYDVKM. The CDR3 extends over 17 amino acids. The CDR3 reads CASSLWRSGTENEKLFF. The CDR3 region has the DNA TGTGCCAGCAGTTTATGGAGGTCCGGGACAGAGAATGAAAAACTGTTTTTT.

In nucleotides, the CDR3 is TGTGCCTGGAGTTCCATCAGGGTGGGGACTGAAGCTTTCTTT. This codes for CAWSSIRVGTEAFF. The V and J genes are TRBV30 and TRBJ1-1; a weak D match, TRBD1 (5 bases). This CDR3 has 14 residues. Trimming took 2 bases from V and 5 from J, leaving 15 bases between them. Germline-derived CDR1 and CDR2 are GTSNPN and SVGIG (reference sequence).

The rearrangement uses TRBV29-1 and TRBJ2-3, with 8 nucleotides matching TRBD1. This CDR3 has 12 amino acids. Germline V CDR1 and CDR2: SQVTM, ANQGSEA. Unmatched junction bases numbered 4, after V lost 3 bases and J lost 8 bases. In nucleotides, the CDR3 is TGCAGCGTTGAGCACGGACAGGGTACGCAGTATTTT. Encoded protein: CSVEHGQGTQYF.

This chain joins TRBV7-2 and TRBJ2-5, with TRBD1 as a possible D gene (5 bases). This CDR3 is 16 amino acids long. Germline V gene sequence: CDR1 SGHTA, CDR2 FQGNSA. With 5 bases removed from V and 5 bases from J, the gap between germline ends came to 21 bases. CDR3 DNA sequence: TGTGCCAGCAGCGTTGCCCCGGCCAGGGATGGTGAGACCCAGTACTTC. Protein sequence: CASSVAPARDGETQYF. Full variable domain (missing parts from reference TRBV7-2 and TRBJ2-5): GAGVSQSPSNKVTEKGKDVELRCDPISGHTALYWYRQSLGQGLEFLIYFQGNSAPDKSGLPSDRFSAERTGGSVSTLTIQRTQQEDSAVYLCASSVAPARDGETQYFGPGTRLLVL.

The chain recombines TRBV19 with TRBJ2-3; 11 bases agree with TRBD2. The germline gives CDR1 LNHDA, CDR2 SQIVND (reference sequence). V shed 7 bases and J 1 base; nucleotides not matched to a gene: 4. The CDR3 sequence is 15 residues long. As DNA, the CDR3 is TGTGCCAGTACCCTACTAGCGGGGGGCACAGATACGCAGTATTTT. Its protein product is CASTLLAGGTDTQYF.

The rearrangement uses TRBV19 and TRBJ1-1; 7 bases match TRBD1. The CDR3 is 13 residues long. Trimming at V came to 9 bases and at J to 0 bases, leaving 4 bases not matched to a gene. The germline V gene encodes CDR1 LNHDA and CDR2 SQIVND (reference sequence). CDR3 sequence (DNA): TGTGCCAGCAGGGACAGCATGAACACTGAAGCTTTCTTT. Protein product: CASRDSMNTEAFF.

The V call is TRBV5-4, the J call TRBJ2-7, with 10 nucleotides matching TRBD2. Germline values: CDR1 SGHNT, CDR2 YYREEE (reference sequence). The trim removed 2 bases at V and 4 bases at J, leaving 3 bases unmatched. The CDR3 spans 14 residues. CDR3 coding DNA: TGTGCCAGCAGCTTACTAGCGGGATCATACGAGCAGTACTTC. It specifies CASSLLAGSYEQYF.

V is TRBV5-1 and J is TRBJ2-2; weak D call: TRBD1 (6 bases). Between the trimmed V and J ends, which lost 3 bases and 6 bases, there was a span of 12 bases. From germline, CDR1 is SGHRS and CDR2 YFSETQ. The CDR3 is 14 amino acids. The CDR3 bases are TGCGCCAGCAGCTCGTACAGGGTCTCCGGGGAGCTGTTTTTT. It codes for CASSSYRVSGELFF. Full variable domain (missing parts from reference TRBV5-1 and TRBJ2-2): KAGVTQTPRYLIKTRGQQVTLSCSPISGHRSVSWYQQTPGQGLQFLFEYFSETQRNKGNFPGRFSGRQFSNSRSEMNVSTLELGDSALYLCASSSYRVSGELFFGEGSRLTVL.

The CDR3 protein is CASSANRIEAFF. The CDR3 DNA is TGTGCCAGCTCAGCAAACAGGATTGAAGCTTTCTTT. The rearrangement joins TRBV18 to TRBJ1-1; D possibly corresponds to TRBD1 (5 bases). Germline values: CDR1 KGHSH, CDR2 LQKENI. Trimming removed 5 bases at V and 7 bases at J, with 11 bases between. The CDR3 has 12 amino acids.

This clone came up a few times. The chain is built from TRBV6-5 and TRBJ1-2; 9 bases agree with TRBD1. Germline V gene lookup returns CDR1 MNHEY and CDR2 SVGAGI. The CDR3 runs 13 residues. V dropped 7 bases and J dropped 10; count of bases not matched to a gene: 10. The CDR3 loop reads CASNPGTGKIYTF. Here the CDR3 DNA reads TGTGCCAGCAACCCAGGGACAGGGAAAATCTACACCTTC.

V gene TRBV9 combines with J gene TRBJ2-7; 12 nucleotides agree with TRBD2. Germline loops: CDR1 SGDLS, CDR2 YYNGEE. The CDR3 runs to 15 residues. V lost 0 bases to trimming and J lost 3 bases; unmatched junction nucleotides: 1. The CDR3, as DNA: TGTGCCAGCAGCGTAGGACTAGCGGGAGACTACGAGCAGTACTTC. It translates to CASSVGLAGDYEQYF. The variable domain in full, completed from reference TRBV9 and TRBJ2-7, reads DSGVTQTPKHLITATGQRVTLRCSPRSGDLSVYWYQQSLDQGLQFLIQYYNGEERAKGNILERFSAQQFPDLHSELNLSSLELGDSALYFCASSVGLAGDYEQYFGPGTRLTVT.

This clone appeared a few times. One base away lies a much larger clone, so this may be a sequencing read error. J is TRBJ1-3 and V is TRBV7-8; 9 positions match TRBD1. This CDR3 region has 16 residues. V was pared by 0 bases and J by 1 base, with 1 base of the junction left unmatched. The germline V gene has CDR1 SGHVS and CDR2 FQNEAQ. In DNA form, the CDR3 reads TGTGCCAGCAGCTTAGCAGGACAGGGGTCTGGAAACACCATATATTTT. It encodes CASSLAGQGSGNTIYF.

This sequence joins TRBV4-3 and TRBJ2-1; 8 bases are shared with TRBD2. Germline values: CDR1 LGHNA, CDR2 YSLEER. The J segment lost 7 bases and the V segment lost 2 bases, leaving 7 bases of the junction unmatched. The CDR3 sequence is 15 residues long. Written as DNA, the CDR3 is TGCGCCAGCAGCCAATCTCGGGAGGGCCTAAATGAGCAGTTCTTC. Translated: CASSQSREGLNEQFF.

The CDR3 protein is CATSRDIGTDTQYF. The CDR3, as DNA: TGTGCCACCAGCAGAGATATCGGCACAGATACGCAGTATTTT. This chain uses TRBV15 with TRBJ2-3, with D unresolved. Germline V gene sequence: CDR1 LNHNV, CDR2 YYDKDF (reference sequence). With 0 bases removed from V and 1 base from J, the gap between germline ends came to 5 bases. The CDR3 has 14 amino acids. Using reference TRBV15 and TRBJ2-3 for the parts outside the CDR3, the full variable domain is DAMVIQNPRYQVTQFGKPVTLSCSQTLNHNVMYWYQQKSSQAPKLLFHYYDKDFNNEADTPDNFQSRRPNTSFCFLDIRSPGLGDTAMYLCATSRDIGTDTQYFGPGTRLTVL.

V and J are TRBV4-3 and TRBJ1-2; 11 nucleotides match TRBD1. The CDR3 spans 15 residues. J gave up 4 bases and V 3 bases, and 4 bases lay outside the gene matches. Per germline, CDR1 LGHNA and CDR2 YSLEER. The CDR3 spells CASSQGQGGGYGYTF. The CDR3 nucleotides read TGCGCCAGCAGCCAGGGACAGGGGGGGGGCTATGGCTACACCTTC.

The J gene is TRBJ1-5, the V gene TRBV2; TRBD1 is a possible D gene (5 bases). In germline, CDR1 is SNHLY, CDR2 FYNNEI. The CDR3 contains 13 residues. V was pared by 8 bases and J by 1 base, with 9 bases between. In DNA form, the CDR3 reads TGTGCCAGCGGTCGGGGGAGCAATCAGCCCCAGCATTTT. It is translated as CASGRGSNQPQHF.

This clone was seen only a few times. V gene TRBV4-3 combines with J gene TRBJ2-1; 15 bases line up with TRBD2. Germline trimming cut 1 base from V and 12 bases from J; bases unmatched to any gene: 16. The CDR3 covers 19 residues. CDR1 LGHNA and CDR2 YSLEER come from the germline V gene. The CDR3 coding sequence is TGCGCCAGCAGCCAAGCCCTAGGGACGCCGGGACTAGCGGGAGGTGGGCAGTTCTTC. Translating it yields CASSQALGTPGLAGGGQFF.

This clone was picked up one time. The rearrangement joins TRBV2 to TRBJ2-2, with D possibly TRBD1 on 6 matching bases. CDR1 and CDR2 (germline): SNHLY, FYNNEI. This CDR3 is 13 amino acids long. Deletions cut 6 bases from V and 5 bases from J, with 10 bases between. CDR3 nucleotide sequence: TGTGCCAGCAGAGGGGGAACAACCGGGGAGCTGTTTTTT. Translated, it gives CASRGGTTGELFF.

The rearrangement uses TRBV4-3 and TRBJ2-7; 10 bases line up with TRBD2. The CDR3 totals 16 residues. J lost 4 bases, V lost 0 bases, and 6 bases had no gene match. CDR1 and CDR2 from the germline V gene are LGHNA and YSLEER. The CDR3 protein is CASSQDPTSGLYEQYF. Here the CDR3 DNA reads TGCGCCAGCAGCCAAGATCCGACTAGCGGGCTGTACGAGCAGTACTTC.

This clone was observed a handful of times. The chain recombines TRBV27 with TRBJ2-1; D is uncertain. CDR1 is MNHEY, CDR2 SMNVEV, per germline (reference sequence). This CDR3 comprises 12 residues. Trimming took 7 bases from V and 5 from J, leaving 9 bases between them. In DNA form, the CDR3 reads TGTGCCAGCACCGCGACAAACAATGAGCAGTTCTTC. It yields the protein CASTATNNEQFF.